A single TCR beta chain is shown here with its context. Its antigen remains unidentified. Primers for the PCR totalled 60 Vbeta and 13 Jbeta. The method was immunoSEQ multiplex PCR; TCRdb's version includes in-frame clones alone and lacks a portion of them. Found here are about 150,000 clones, 65% to 85% of them singletons; the top ten hold around 5.6%. Germline assignment: CDR1 SNHLY and CDR2 FYNNEI. After removal of 5 bases from V and 2 bases from J, the junction contained 4 bases not matched to a gene. CDR3 length: 14 residues. The sample belongs to a study of cytomegalovirus exposure and HLA in healthy donors. As for the study in general: In terms of ancestry, the Caucasian-associated cluster contained roughly 80% of the approximately 400 genotyped donors.

Notes on the study in general: Previously analyzed data showed that most TCR beta V segments were productive at a frequency of about 87% or about 30%. TCR beta V- and J-gene trimming, according to a later analysis, was linked to a missense DCLRE1C variant. Later, TCR association rates were found to vary by HLA locus, highest for DRB1 and lowest for HLA-C.

This receptor was identified in a woman between 35 and 50 years old in good health and CMV-seropositive. Sequenced material: PBMCs. The chain combines TRBV2 with TRBJ1-2; TRBD1 matches at 8 bases. CDR3 DNA: TGTGCCAGCAGTCTCACAGGGGGGAACTATGGCTACACCTTC. Translating it yields CASSLTGGNYGYTF. The full variable domain, completed using reference TRBV2 and TRBJ1-2, is EPEVTQTPSHQVTQMGQEVILRCVPISNHLYFYWYRQILGQKVEFLVSFYNNEISEKSEIFDDQFSVERPDGSNFTLKIRSTKLEDSAMYFCASSLTGGNYGYTFGSGTRLTVV.